This TCR beta chain derives from a study of beta chain features in type 1 diabetes. Overall study findings and caveats: For Type 1 diabetes patients, all four CD4+ subsets carried TCRB CDR3s that were moderately but significantly shorter. Within patients, naive, central memory and Treg TCRB repertoires seemed more similar than within healthy donors.

The germline V gene has CDR1 ENHRY and CDR2 SYGVKD. V dropped 0 bases and J dropped 0 bases, with 9 bases sitting between them. CDR3 length: 16 residues. Sequenced material consisted of expressed TCRB transcripts (all of the isolated RNA was reverse transcribed). The method was immunoSEQ multiplex PCR; TCRdb's version includes in-frame clones alone and lacks a portion of them. The data contain about 660,000 clones, about an eighth of them singletons. Averaging about 0.12 L, one heparinised blood draw came from each individual donor. With respect to this clone: No antigen is known for it.

The sequence was obtained from a man younger than 30 with type 1 diabetes. J is TRBJ1-3 and V is TRBV10-3, with D perhaps matching TRBD1 (5 bases). Input material: naive CD4+ T cells from blood. DNA of the CDR3: TGTGCCATCAGTGAGTCAAGGGGCCTCTCTGGAAACACCATATATTTT. The encoded protein is CAISESRGLSGNTIYF.